Following are 23 T cell receptor beta chains from one sample sequenced in a study of shared clonotypes between healthy human individuals. Assay: immunoSEQ multiplex PCR; the TCRdb copy retains only in-frame clones and omits some. The table has more than 850,000 clones, approximately 78% seen once. Material for sequencing was memory CD4+ T cells from PBMCs. Noted subset: CD45RA-negative fraction. These receptors came from a man between 18 and 35 years old in good health. Some clones in this sample may be carry-over from other donors' samples.

The chain has TRBV7-3 and TRBJ2-3; the match to TRBD2 covers 10 bases. The germline V gene has CDR1 SGHTA and CDR2 FQGTGA. V was pared by 5 bases and J by 1 base, with 6 bases of the junction left unmatched. The CDR3 runs to 16 residues. The CDR3 spells CASSPAGLAGTDTQYF. The DNA of the CDR3 is TGTGCCAGCAGCCCCGCCGGACTAGCGGGCACAGATACGCAGTATTTT.

The chain uses TRBV25-1 and TRBJ2-6, with D uncertain. Germline CDR1 MGHDK, CDR2 SYGVNS. V lost 2 bases, J lost 0 bases, and 5 bases lay in between. This CDR3 is built from 15 residues. This chain's CDR3 is CASSERSSGANVLTF. As DNA, the CDR3 is TGTGCCAGCAGTGAACGGAGCTCTGGGGCCAACGTCCTGACTTTC. Full variable domain (outside the CDR3, taken from reference TRBV25-1 and TRBJ2-6): EADIYQTPRYLVIGTGKKITLECSQTMGHDKMYWYQQDPGMELHLIHYSYGVNSTEKGDLSSESTVSRIRTEHFPLTLESARPSHTSQYLCASSERSSGANVLTFGAGSRLTVL.

Worth noting for this clone: One base away lies a much larger clone, so this may be a sequencing read error. The identical CDR3 is also encoded by other nucleotide sequences in the sample. The chain joins TRBV30 to TRBJ1-5; no clear D. Between the trimmed V and J ends, which lost 1 base and 1 base, there was a span of 5 bases. Germline V gene sequence: CDR1 GTSNPN, CDR2 SVGIG (reference sequence). The length of the CDR3 is 13 residues. This chain's CDR3 is CAWSGGSNQPQHF. In DNA form, the CDR3 reads TGTGCCTGGAGTGGTGGAAGCAATCAGCCCCAGCATTTT.

The rearrangement uses TRBV18 and TRBJ2-7, with 7 bases identical to TRBD1. CDR3 length: 14 residues. Trimming took 3 bases from V and 5 from J; bases not matched to a gene: 7. Germline values: CDR1 KGHSH, CDR2 LQKENI. CDR3 sequence: CASSPRQGADEQYF. Written as DNA, the CDR3 is TGTGCCAGCTCACCGAGACAGGGAGCTGACGAGCAGTACTTC.

The V and J genes are TRBV2 and TRBJ1-4, with unresolved D. Germline CDR1 is SNHLY and CDR2 is FYNNEI. There are 11 residues in the CDR3. V lost 5 bases, J lost 8 bases, and 6 bases lay in between. CDR3 sequence: CASSIREKLFF. For the CDR3, the DNA is TGTGCCAGCAGTATTAGGGAAAAACTGTTTTTT.

The rearrangement uses TRBV7-9 and TRBJ1-1, with unresolved D. The CDR3 is made up of 15 amino acids. Germline assignment: CDR1 SEHNR and CDR2 FQNEAQ (reference sequence). Trimming shortened V by 1 base and J by 4 bases, and 13 bases separated the two germline ends. This CDR3 reads CASSLDHNPGTEAFF. CDR3 coding DNA: TGTGCCAGCAGCTTAGATCACAACCCGGGCACTGAAGCTTTCTTT.

This clone counts as medium-sized. The V and J genes are TRBV2 and TRBJ1-2; D might be TRBD1 (5 bases). V was clipped by 6 bases and J by 4 bases, with 12 bases between them. This CDR3 comprises 13 residues. The germline V gene has CDR1 SNHLY and CDR2 FYNNEI. This chain's CDR3 is CASSPGPRYGYTF. The CDR3 nucleotides read TGTGCCAGCAGCCCGGGACCTCGCTATGGCTACACCTTC.

The chain recombines TRBV27 with TRBJ2-7, with D tentatively TRBD1 (5 bases). Trimming pared 6 bases from V and 1 base from J, leaving 13 bases between. This CDR3 comprises 14 residues. Germline CDR1 reads MNHEY; CDR2 reads SMNVEV (reference sequence). The CDR3 loop is CASRIYRTSYEQYF. CDR3 sequence (DNA): TGTGCCAGCAGAATATACCGGACATCCTACGAGCAGTACTTC.

The chain carries TRBV4-1 and TRBJ2-7, with D hard to call. V lost 0 bases, J lost 6 bases, and 15 bases lay in between. This CDR3 is 15 amino acids long. Germline V gene data show CDR1 as MGHRA and CDR2 as YSYEKL. CDR3 coding DNA: TGCGCCAGCAGCCAAGATGACCGGATTAGAGGCGAGCAGTACTTC. This sequence encodes CASSQDDRIRGEQYF.

CDR3 in DNA: TGTGCCAGCAGCACCCGACAGCACAATCAGCCCCAGCATTTT. Residues: CASSTRQHNQPQHF. The chain is built from TRBV6-5 and TRBJ1-5; perhaps TRBD1 as D (5 bases). The V end was cut by 6 bases, the J end by 3 bases, with 12 bases between. The germline V gene has CDR1 MNHEY and CDR2 SVGAGI. The CDR3 runs to 14 residues.

About this clone: A much larger clone lies a single base off, so this may be a read error. This chain connects TRBV5-4 to TRBJ2-7; 7 nucleotides match TRBD2. The germline gives CDR1 SGHNT, CDR2 YYREEE (reference sequence). Trimming cost V 1 base and J 0 bases; bases outside gene matches: 4. This CDR3 comprises 15 residues. The CDR3 DNA is TGTGCCAGCAGCTTGAAGGCTAGCGGCTCCTACGAGCAGTACTTC. Amino acids: CASSLKASGSYEQYF.

The chain recombines TRBV29-1 with TRBJ2-5; 14 bases agree with TRBD2. CDR1 and CDR2 from the germline V gene are SQVTM and ANQGSEA. The CDR3 sequence is 14 residues long. Trimming removed 7 bases from V and 5 bases from J; junction bases left unmatched: 6. As DNA, the CDR3 is TGCAGCGCGGGTGGGACTAGCGGGAGTGAGACCCAGTACTTC. Its protein is CSAGGTSGSETQYF.

The chain uses TRBV7-2 and TRBJ2-7; D gene uncertain. The CDR3 has 14 residues. V dropped 2 bases and J dropped 0 bases, with 8 bases sitting between them. Germline values: CDR1 SGHTA, CDR2 FQGNSA. The chain's CDR3 is CASSLMGSSYEQYF. The CDR3 DNA follows: TGTGCCAGCAGCTTAATGGGCAGCTCCTACGAGCAGTACTTC.

The chain employs TRBV19 and TRBJ1-1, with TRBD1 matching over 8 bases. Trimming at V came to 3 bases and at J to 10 bases, leaving 4 bases not matched to a gene. The CDR3 length is 12 residues. CDR1 is LNHDA and CDR2 is SQIVND in the germline V gene (reference sequence). As DNA, the CDR3 is TGTGCCAGTAGTATCTCAGGGGGCTCAGCTTTCTTT. This gives the protein CASSISGGSAFF.

Turning to this clone: This specimen includes other DNA sequences encoding the same CDR3. V and J are TRBV27 and TRBJ1-2; D is possibly TRBD1 (6 bases). V lost 3 bases to trimming and J lost 4 bases, with 9 bases between them. This CDR3 has 13 amino acids. Germline loops: CDR1 MNHEY, CDR2 SMNVEV (reference sequence). CDR3 DNA sequence: TGTGCCAGCAGTTTCAGGGGCGGCTATGGCTACACCTTC. Its translation: CASSFRGGYGYTF.

The chain joins TRBV7-9 to TRBJ1-1, with a possible D match to TRBD1 (5 bases). The length of the CDR3 is 16 residues. From germline, CDR1 is SEHNR and CDR2 FQNEAQ (reference sequence). Trimming left V 4 bases short and J 4 bases short, with 19 bases between. This chain's CDR3 is CASSSFSGLGVTEAFF. CDR3 nucleotide sequence: TGTGCCAGCAGCTCCTTCTCAGGGCTAGGGGTCACTGAAGCTTTCTTT. Combining the CDR3 with reference TRBV7-9 and TRBJ1-1 gives the whole variable domain DTGVSQNPRHKITKRGQNVTFRCDPISEHNRLYWYRQTLGQGPEFLTYFQNEAQLEKSRLLSDRFSAERPKGSFSTLEIQRTEQGDSAMYLCASSSFSGLGVTEAFFGQGTRLTVV.

The chain joins TRBV7-2 to TRBJ2-3; 7 positions agree with TRBD1. Germline lookup yields CDR1 SGHTA and CDR2 FQGNSA. V gave up 5 bases and J gave up 5 bases; unmatched junction bases: 10. CDR3 length: 15 amino acids. The CDR3 spells CASSPQGVFVDTQYF. The CDR3 nucleotides read TGTGCCAGCAGCCCGCAGGGGGTGTTTGTAGATACGCAGTATTTT.

J is TRBJ1-5 and V is TRBV5-1; 7 positions match TRBD1. The CDR3 has 15 amino acids. J gave up 4 bases and V 0 bases, and 4 bases lay outside the gene matches. Germline V lookup: CDR1 SGHRS, CDR2 YFSETQ. The CDR3 DNA reads TGCGCCAGCAGCTTGGAGGGGGCGCGAAATCAGCCCCAGCATTTT. The encoded protein is CASSLEGARNQPQHF. Full variable domain (rest looked up from reference TRBV5-1 and TRBJ1-5): KAGVTQTPRYLIKTRGQQVTLSCSPISGHRSVSWYQQTPGQGLQFLFEYFSETQRNKGNFPGRFSGRQFSNSRSEMNVSTLELGDSALYLCASSLEGARNQPQHFGDGTRLSIL.

The gene calls are TRBV2 and TRBJ2-3, with 9 bases that match TRBD2. Germline-derived CDR1 and CDR2 are SNHLY and FYNNEI. The CDR3 covers 14 residues. V lost 7 bases, J lost 0 bases, and 2 bases stayed unmatched. The CDR3, as DNA: TGTGCCAGCACGCTAGCGGGAAGCACAGATACGCAGTATTTT. It codes for CASTLAGSTDTQYF. The full variable domain, completed using reference TRBV2 and TRBJ2-3, is EPEVTQTPSHQVTQMGQEVILRCVPISNHLYFYWYRQILGQKVEFLVSFYNNEISEKSEIFDDQFSVERPDGSNFTLKIRSTKLEDSAMYFCASTLAGSTDTQYFGPGTRLTVL.

J is TRBJ1-1 and V is TRBV18; no reliable D call. V lost 8 bases, J lost 0 bases, and 10 bases lay in between. CDR1 and CDR2 from the germline V gene are KGHSH and LQKENI. This CDR3 comprises 13 residues. The CDR3 DNA is TGTGCCAGCGGGTCTGATGTGAACACTGAAGCTTTCTTT. Translation: CASGSDVNTEAFF.

V usage is TRBV5-1 and J usage is TRBJ2-1; 7 bases are a match to TRBD2. The J segment lost 7 bases and the V segment lost 0 bases, leaving 10 bases of the junction unmatched. Germline values: CDR1 SGHRS, CDR2 YFSETQ. This CDR3 comprises 16 residues. The CDR3 region has the DNA TGCGCCAGCAGCTTGGGTATTAGCGCGGGAGAAAATGAGCAGTTCTTC. Residues: CASSLGISAGENEQFF.

The chain is built from TRBV6-5 and TRBJ2-3; 13 bases are a match to TRBD2. Trimming at V came to 6 bases and at J to 3 bases, leaving 3 bases not matched to a gene. CDR3 length: 15 residues. Germline CDR1 is MNHEY and CDR2 is SVGAGI. The CDR3 DNA is TGTGCCAGCAGGCGACTAGCGGGAGGAACAGATACGCAGTATTTT. Its protein product is CASRRLAGGTDTQYF.

V usage is TRBV5-1 and J usage is TRBJ2-5; 7 nucleotides match TRBD1. V was clipped by 3 bases and J by 3 bases; unmatched bases: 8. The CDR3 loop spans 15 amino acids. Germline V lookup: CDR1 SGHRS, CDR2 YFSETQ. The CDR3 bases are TGCGCCAGCAGCTCCCTCGGGACAGCAGAAGAGACCCAGTACTTC. Translation gives CASSSLGTAEETQYF. Based on the CDR3 plus reference TRBV5-1 and TRBJ2-5, the full variable domain is KAGVTQTPRYLIKTRGQQVTLSCSPISGHRSVSWYQQTPGQGLQFLFEYFSETQRNKGNFPGRFSGRQFSNSRSEMNVSTLELGDSALYLCASSSLGTAEETQYFGPGTRLLVL.